These 25 T cell receptor beta chains were all obtained from the same sample, sequenced in a study of T cell responses to AZD1222 COVID-19 vaccine. TCRdb keeps only in-frame clones here, not all; method: immunoSEQ multiplex PCR. The table includes around 88,000 clones, nearly 90% detected once. The specimen was peripheral blood, collected on day 0 of AZD1222 vaccination. The receptors here all came from an adult in good health.

This rearrangement joins TRBV9 to TRBJ2-1; unclear D gene. Germline V gives CDR1 SGDLS, CDR2 YYNGEE. The CDR3 is 14 residues long. Trimming pared 0 bases from V and 5 bases from J, leaving 9 bases between. CDR3 sequence (DNA): TGTGCCAGCAGCGTAGGCAGAACTAACAATGAGCAGTTCTTC. It is translated as CASSVGRTNNEQFF.

The rearrangement uses TRBV21-1 and TRBJ2-3; the tabulated D call, TRBD1, remains unverified against the DNA. TRBV21-1 corresponds to a pseudogene. The CDR3 totals 15 residues. This CDR3 reads CASSKDGSRTDTQYF. In nucleotides, the CDR3 is TGTGCCAGCAGCAAAGATGGGTCCAGGACAGATACGCAGTATTTT.

This chain uses TRBV10-3 with TRBJ1-4; D might be TRBD1 (5 bases). Germline CDR1 is ENHRY and CDR2 is SYGVKD. The V end was cut by 2 bases, the J end by 7 bases, with 8 bases between. The CDR3 runs to 13 residues. The chain's CDR3 is CAISEPQGEKLFF. CDR3 DNA sequence: TGTGCCATCAGTGAGCCGCAGGGTGAAAAACTGTTTTTT.

V usage is TRBV21-1 and J usage is TRBJ1-2. TRBV21-1 is noted as a pseudogene. The CDR3 loop spans 16 amino acids. The CDR3 here is CASSKAAPGRDYGYTF. CDR3 bases: TGTGCCAGCAGCAAAGCCGCTCCGGGTAGGGACTATGGCTACACCTTC.

The chain joins TRBV13 to TRBJ1-6; the match to TRBD1 covers 12 bases. The CDR3 is made up of 16 amino acids. The germline gives CDR1 PRHDT, CDR2 FYEKMQ (reference sequence). The V and J ends lost 0 bases and 10 bases, in that order; junction bases with no gene match: 4. The CDR3 loop is CASSLGRGQGASPLHF. The CDR3 nucleotides are TGTGCCAGCAGCTTAGGGAGGGGACAGGGGGCCTCACCCCTCCACTTT.

This CDR3 is CASSPLRGRSNQPQHF. The CDR3 DNA sequence: TGTGCCAGTAGTCCACTTAGAGGGAGGAGCAATCAGCCCCAGCATTTT. The V and J genes are TRBV19 and TRBJ1-5, with unresolved D. The CDR3 is made up of 16 amino acids. V was clipped by 5 bases and J by 1 base, with 15 bases between them. Germline lookup yields CDR1 LNHDA and CDR2 SQIVND (reference sequence).

This clone was observed once. This rearrangement joins TRBV28 to TRBJ2-1; 8 bases are a match to TRBD1. With V trimmed by 8 bases and J by 2 bases, 11 bases remained unmatched. Per germline, CDR1 MDHEN and CDR2 SYDVKM. The CDR3 is made up of 16 amino acids. The CDR3 DNA sequence: TGTGCCAGCCACGGGACCGGGACAGGTGCCTACAATGAGCAGTTCTTC. Translation gives CASHGTGTGAYNEQFF.

This clone was seen just once. CDR3: CASSINSGGPGQPQHF. In DNA, the CDR3 is TGTGCCAGTAGTATAAATTCGGGAGGGCCGGGACAGCCCCAGCATTTT. The rearrangement joins TRBV19 to TRBJ1-5; D unresolved. Germline V gene lookup returns CDR1 LNHDA and CDR2 SQIVND (reference sequence). V was cut by 2 bases and J by 7 bases, with 18 bases left in between. This CDR3 has 16 amino acids. Looking up the rest from reference TRBV19 and TRBJ1-5 gives the full variable domain: DGGITQSPKYLFRKEGQNVTLSCEQNLNHDAMYWYRQDPGQGLRLIYYSQIVNDFQKGDIAEGYSVSREKKESFPLTVTSAQKNPTAFYLCASSINSGGPGQPQHFGDGTRLSIL.

This chain connects TRBV2 to TRBJ2-7, with 7 bases fitting TRBD1. This CDR3 has 13 amino acids. In germline, CDR1 is SNHLY, CDR2 FYNNEI. V lost 8 bases and J lost 1; bases outside the gene matches: 5. As DNA, the CDR3 is TGTGCCAGCCAGGACAGGTGGTCCTACGAGCAGTACTTC. Its protein is CASQDRWSYEQYF.

The chain carries TRBV18 and TRBJ1-1; D unresolved. CDR1 and CDR2 (germline): KGHSH, LQKENI. V was clipped by 5 bases and J by 1 base, with 11 bases between them. There are 14 residues in the CDR3. The CDR3 loop is CASSAQAGNTEAFF. CDR3 nucleotides: TGTGCCAGCTCAGCGCAGGCGGGGAACACTGAAGCTTTCTTT. The full variable domain, completed using reference TRBV18 and TRBJ1-1, is NAGVMQNPRHLVRRRGQEARLRCSPMKGHSHVYWYRQLPEEGLKFMVYLQKENIIDESGMPKERFSAEFPKEGPSILRIQQVVRGDSAAYFCASSAQAGNTEAFFGQGTRLTVV.

This chain links TRBV7-9 with TRBJ1-1, with D uncertain. V shed 2 bases and J shed 1 base, with 5 bases lying between them. Germline CDR1 is SEHNR and CDR2 is FQNEAQ (reference sequence). The CDR3 runs to 13 residues. The CDR3 loop is CASSLWGNTEAFF. CDR3 nucleotide sequence: TGTGCCAGCAGCTTATGGGGGAACACTGAAGCTTTCTTT.

The chain links TRBV19 to TRBJ2-2; a possible D gene is TRBD1 (6 bases). V was cut by 5 bases and J by 3 bases, with 10 bases left in between. The CDR3 is 14 amino acids. The V gene's germline CDR1 is LNHDA and CDR2 SQIVND (reference sequence). The CDR3 region is CASSPNRDTGELFF. In DNA form, the CDR3 reads TGTGCCAGTAGTCCCAACAGGGACACCGGGGAGCTGTTTTTT.

V is TRBV27 and J is TRBJ2-1; TRBD2 matches at 9 bases. Germline lookup yields CDR1 MNHEY and CDR2 SMNVEV (reference sequence). The CDR3 has 17 residues. V was pared by 2 bases and J by 0 bases, with 5 bases of the junction left unmatched. The CDR3, as DNA: TGTGCCAGCAGTTTAAGGGCGGGAGGGAGCTCCTACAATGAGCAGTTCTTC. Its protein product is CASSLRAGGSSYNEQFF.

The rearrangement uses TRBV9 and TRBJ1-4; D gene uncertain. CDR1 SGDLS and CDR2 YYNGEE come from the germline V gene. Between the trimmed V and J ends, which lost 4 bases and 12 bases, there was a span of 34 bases. The CDR3 loop spans 19 amino acids. The CDR3, as DNA: TGTGCCAGCAGCCGTCGGCCTATACTTTCGGCGGAGTTCTACCGGGAACTGTTTTTT. It specifies CASSRRPILSAEFYRELFF.

The V call is TRBV7-9, the J call TRBJ1-6; a possible D gene is TRBD1 (6 bases). V was cut by 11 bases and J by 8 bases, with 22 bases left in between. CDR1 is SEHNR, CDR2 FQNEAQ, per germline (reference sequence). This CDR3 is built from 15 residues. CDR3 nucleotide sequence: TGTGCCGGGGGGGACATGGCCGGCGGGTATTCACCCCTCCACTTT. Residues: CAGGDMAGGYSPLHF.

The genes are TRBV28 and TRBJ2-1; 11 bases align to TRBD2. After removal of 5 bases from V and 12 bases from J, the junction contained 12 bases not matched to a gene. Germline V gene data show CDR1 as MDHEN and CDR2 as SYDVKM. CDR3 length equals 15 residues. The CDR3 nucleotides read TGTGCCAGCAGTGACACTAGCGGGAGATTAGTACGGCAGTTCTTC. Translation: CASSDTSGRLVRQFF.

The V and J genes are TRBV2 and TRBJ2-3; 8 bases are a match to TRBD1. This CDR3 contains 15 residues. The V segment lost 6 bases and the J segment 6 bases; nucleotides outside the gene matches: 11. Germline-derived CDR1 and CDR2 are SNHLY and FYNNEI. This CDR3 is CASSFNRDRLDTQYF. In DNA, the CDR3 is TGTGCCAGCAGCTTCAACCGGGACAGGCTTGATACGCAGTATTTT.

This chain joins TRBV19 and TRBJ2-5; 7 bases are a match to TRBD2. V dropped 5 bases and J dropped 2; count of bases not matched to a gene: 11. The CDR3 spans 16 residues. The germline V gene encodes CDR1 LNHDA and CDR2 SQIVND (reference sequence). The CDR3 nucleotides read TGTGCCAGTAGTTTTGGCGGGAGCCTCCTGCAAGAGACCCAGTACTTC. Amino acid sequence: CASSFGGSLLQETQYF.

The CDR3 nucleotides are TGCGCCAGCAGCTTGGTGTCGGGAAAAGAGACCCAGTACTTC. This codes for CASSLVSGKETQYF. The chain has TRBV5-1 and TRBJ2-5; possibly TRBD2 for D (5 bases). Per the germline V gene, CDR1 is SGHRS and CDR2 is YFSETQ. Trimming took off 0 bases at V and 3 bases at J, with 9 bases between the two ends. The CDR3 runs to 14 residues. The complete variable domain, with remaining parts taken from reference TRBV5-1 and TRBJ2-5, reads KAGVTQTPRYLIKTRGQQVTLSCSPISGHRSVSWYQQTPGQGLQFLFEYFSETQRNKGNFPGRFSGRQFSNSRSEMNVSTLELGDSALYLCASSLVSGKETQYFGPGTRLLVL.

This clone was found once. The V gene is TRBV19, the J gene TRBJ2-4; 10 bases match TRBD2. The CDR3 has 16 residues. V lost 3 bases, J lost 3 bases, and 5 bases stayed unmatched. The germline V gene has CDR1 LNHDA and CDR2 SQIVND (reference sequence). CDR3 sequence (DNA): TGTGCCAGTAGTATCGGTAGCGGGAGGATCAAAAACATTCAGTACTTC. Its protein is CASSIGSGRIKNIQYF.

The rearrangement joins TRBV7-2 to TRBJ1-3; D call uncertain. In germline, CDR1 is SGHTA, CDR2 FQGNSA. V lost 6 bases and J 6 bases, leaving 12 bases between the germline ends. This CDR3 spans 13 amino acids. The CDR3 DNA sequence: TGTGCCAGCAGGGGCCATGCGGTAAACACCATATATTTT. Amino acid sequence: CASRGHAVNTIYF.

The rearrangement uses TRBV7-9 and TRBJ1-4, with D tentatively TRBD1 (5 bases). Germline-derived CDR1 and CDR2 are SEHNR and FQNEAQ (reference sequence). The CDR3 runs 13 residues. The V and J ends lost 5 bases and 11 bases respectively, with 15 bases between them. CDR3 sequence: CASSESRVGKLFF. CDR3 bases: TGTGCCAGCAGCGAGAGCAGGGTAGGGAAACTGTTTTTT.

This rearrangement joins TRBV4-3 to TRBJ2-1; no clear D gene. CDR1 is LGHNA and CDR2 is YSLEER in the germline V gene. This CDR3 contains 16 residues. V was cut by 1 base and J by 0 bases, with 10 bases left in between. In DNA, the CDR3 is TGCGCCAGCAGCCAAGCCGCGAGGAGCTCCTACAATGAGCAGTTCTTC. The encoded protein is CASSQAARSSYNEQFF.

This clone appeared a single time. The chain links TRBV3-1 (or the pseudogene TRBV3-2) to TRBJ1-1; possibly TRBD1 for D (5 bases). Germline CDR1 and CDR2: LGHDT and YNNKEL (reference sequence). This CDR3 has 15 residues. Trimming removed 1 base at V and 4 bases at J, with 13 bases between. For the CDR3, the DNA is TGTGCCAGCAGCCAAGTGGGGGGGTTCGGCACTGAAGCTTTCTTT. This encodes CASSQVGGFGTEAFF.

The V call is TRBV6-5, the J call TRBJ2-5; possible D gene TRBD2, 5 bases. There are 14 residues in the CDR3. Germline lookup yields CDR1 MNHEY and CDR2 SVGAGI. Between the trimmed V and J ends, which lost 0 bases and 5 bases, there was a span of 10 bases. The CDR3 here is CASSYSTGYETQYF. The CDR3 DNA reads TGTGCCAGCAGTTACTCAACGGGGTACGAGACCCAGTACTTC.